The entry that follows covers one TCR beta chain sequence. The clone's antigen remains unknown. No qualities accompany the bases; no much larger clone lies one base away. This specimen belongs to a study of blood T cell repertoires in COVID-19 (dated by TCRdb to about 2020). Describing the broader study: Collaborator samples came from the United States, Italy and Spain and covered acute and convalescent phases of COVID-19. The prospective study material was composed of cDNA or gDNA derived from T cells, B-cell-depleted T cells, or PBMCs. Subjects who had been exposed to COVID-19, were actively infected with it, or had recovered from it provided the deeply sampled blood TCRbeta repertoires that made up the dataset. The repertoires were made available in a free public database intended to serve as a resource for research on the immune response to SARS-CoV-2. Samples were obtained from the ongoing ImmuneRACE study (first 160 participants) and from over 1,000 subjects provided by 6 global collaborators. The sample metadata nearly always contained a de-identified subject ID, COVID-19 status, age in years and sex. Where HLA class I and class II types were available, the types were taken from metadata supplied by the sample provider, not from assay-based typing.

The immunoSEQ Assay, a bias-controlled multiplex PCR, was used to amplify TCRbeta CDR3 regions from genomic DNA. The original pipeline was this. Within the assay, amplification of reference gene primers was used to estimate how many nucleated cells each sample contained. To quantify the absolute abundance of each unique TCRbeta CDR3 rearrangement, sequence reads were collapsed and filtered. Productive Simpson clonality was computed per sample as the square root of Simpson's diversity index over productive rearrangements. TCRdb re-hosts the immuneACCESS table, in-frame sequences only. Its copies lack some clones; in the studies checked, an unresolved V gene accounts for under half of them, and the cause for the rest is not known. The DNA was the basis for D and trimming; V, J and clone size are from that table. This sample lists about 250,000 clones; 84% were detected once. In total, the top ten clones hold around 16% of the sample.

General conclusions and limits of the study: The quantity of clinical and demographic metadata differed by source and by participant and was supplied without curation.

One collaborating source in Seattle enrolled patients while the patients were actively infected and followed the patients over time throughout the course of disease. Each collaborating institution followed its own protocols to collect whole blood in K2EDTA tubes. For TCRbeta analysis, collaborators shipped samples as frozen whole blood, isolated PBMCs, or DNA extracted from either of those sample types. The receptor was derived from a person aged 70 to 85 with COVID-19, enrolled during active disease. Sequences were obtained from peripheral blood.

The base sequence is TGTGCCAGCCGATCGAGAGGCACAGATACGCAGTATTTT. The translation is CASRSRGTDTQYF. The sequence links TRBV27 to TRBJ2-3; the D gene assignment is ambiguous. The CDR3 covers 13 residues, taking in both the cysteine and the phenylalanine. CDR3 DNA is the only sequence kept; it has 39 bases, read in frame from the first base. Deletion took 8 bases off V and 1 base off J, with a span of 10 bases between the germline ends. Based on the germline V gene (reference sequence), the CDR1 and CDR2 sequences are MNHEY and SMNVEV.